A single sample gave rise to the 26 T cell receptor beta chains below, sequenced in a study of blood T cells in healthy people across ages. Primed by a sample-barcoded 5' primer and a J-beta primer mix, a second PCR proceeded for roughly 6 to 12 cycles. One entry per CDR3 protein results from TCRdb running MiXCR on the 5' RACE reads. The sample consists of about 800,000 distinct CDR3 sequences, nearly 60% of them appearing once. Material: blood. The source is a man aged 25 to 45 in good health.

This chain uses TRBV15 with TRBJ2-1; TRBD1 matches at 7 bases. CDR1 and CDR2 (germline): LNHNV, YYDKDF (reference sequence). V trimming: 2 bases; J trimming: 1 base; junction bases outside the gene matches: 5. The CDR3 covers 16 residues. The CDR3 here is CATSRNRDRSYNEQFF. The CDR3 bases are TGTGCCACCAGCAGAAACCGGGACAGATCCTACAATGAGCAGTTCTTC.

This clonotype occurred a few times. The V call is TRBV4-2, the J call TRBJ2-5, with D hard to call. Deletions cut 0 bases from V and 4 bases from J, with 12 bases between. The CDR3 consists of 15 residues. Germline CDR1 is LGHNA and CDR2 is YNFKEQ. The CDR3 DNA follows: TGTGCCAGCAGCCAAGAAACGAGTTATGGAGAGACCCAGTACTTC. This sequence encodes CASSQETSYGETQYF.

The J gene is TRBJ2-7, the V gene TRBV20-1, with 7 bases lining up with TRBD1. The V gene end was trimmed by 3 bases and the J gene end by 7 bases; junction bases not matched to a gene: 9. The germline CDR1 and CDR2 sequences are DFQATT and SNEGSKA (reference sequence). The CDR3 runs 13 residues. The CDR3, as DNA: TGCAGTGCTAGGCCGGGACAGCGTCTAGAGCAGTACTTC. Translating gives CSARPGQRLEQYF.

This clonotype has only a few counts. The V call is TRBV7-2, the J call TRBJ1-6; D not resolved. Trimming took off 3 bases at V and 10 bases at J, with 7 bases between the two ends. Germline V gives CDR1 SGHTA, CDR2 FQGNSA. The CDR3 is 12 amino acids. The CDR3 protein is CASSFPRSPLHF. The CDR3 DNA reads TGTGCCAGCAGCTTCCCCAGGTCACCCCTCCACTTT.

CDR3: CSPSFQGTQYF. In nucleotides, the CDR3 is TGCAGTCCATCCTTTCAGGGGACCCAGTACTTC. V and J are TRBV20-1 and TRBJ2-7, with a possible D match to TRBD1 (5 bases). Gene TRBJ2-5 matches the end of the DNA better, so the J call may be wrong. This CDR3 is built from 11 residues. Germline V gene sequence: CDR1 DFQATT, CDR2 SNEGSKA (reference sequence).

The CDR3 DNA follows: TGCAGTGCTAGAGGGGTTTTAGACAATCAGCCCCAGCATTTT. As protein: CSARGVLDNQPQHF. J is TRBJ1-5 and V is TRBV20-1; D remains ambiguous. Germline loops: CDR1 DFQATT, CDR2 SNEGSKA (reference sequence). This CDR3 region has 14 residues. Between the trimmed V and J ends, which lost 1 base and 3 bases, there was a span of 10 bases.

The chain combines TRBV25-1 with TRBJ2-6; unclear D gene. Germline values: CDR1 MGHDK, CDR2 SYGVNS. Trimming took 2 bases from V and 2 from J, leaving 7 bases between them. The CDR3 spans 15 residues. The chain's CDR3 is CASSEMGAGANVLTF. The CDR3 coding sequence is TGTGCCAGCAGTGAAATGGGCGCTGGGGCCAACGTCCTGACTTTC. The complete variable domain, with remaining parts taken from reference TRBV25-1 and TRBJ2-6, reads EADIYQTPRYLVIGTGKKITLECSQTMGHDKMYWYQQDPGMELHLIHYSYGVNSTEKGDLSSESTVSRIRTEHFPLTLESARPSHTSQYLCASSEMGAGANVLTFGAGSRLTVL.

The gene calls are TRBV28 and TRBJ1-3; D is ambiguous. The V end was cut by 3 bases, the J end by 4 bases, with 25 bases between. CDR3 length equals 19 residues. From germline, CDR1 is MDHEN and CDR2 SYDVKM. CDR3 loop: CASSFSLFGGRRRGNTIYF. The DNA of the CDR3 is TGTGCCAGCAGTTTCTCTCTTTTTGGCGGCAGGCGTAGAGGAAACACCATATATTTT. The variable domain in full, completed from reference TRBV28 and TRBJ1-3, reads DVKVTQSSRYLVKRTGEKVFLECVQDMDHENMFWYRQDPGLGLRLIYFSYDVKMKEKGDIPEGYSVSREKKERFSLILESASTNQTSMYLCASSFSLFGGRRRGNTIYFGEGSWLTVV.

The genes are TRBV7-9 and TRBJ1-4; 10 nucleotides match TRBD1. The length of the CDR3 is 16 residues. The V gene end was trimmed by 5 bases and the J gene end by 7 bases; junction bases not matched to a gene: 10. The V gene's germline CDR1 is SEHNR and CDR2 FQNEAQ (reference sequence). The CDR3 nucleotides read TGTGCCAGCAGCCGCCCGCCCGGGACAGGGGTTGAAAAACTGTTTTTT. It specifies CASSRPPGTGVEKLFF.

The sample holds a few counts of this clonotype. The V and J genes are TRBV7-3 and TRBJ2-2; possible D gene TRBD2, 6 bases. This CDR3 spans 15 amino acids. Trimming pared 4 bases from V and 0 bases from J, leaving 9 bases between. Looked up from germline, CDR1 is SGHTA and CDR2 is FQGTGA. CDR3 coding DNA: TGTGCCAGCAGCTCGGGACTGGCGAACACCGGGGAGCTGTTTTTT. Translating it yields CASSSGLANTGELFF.

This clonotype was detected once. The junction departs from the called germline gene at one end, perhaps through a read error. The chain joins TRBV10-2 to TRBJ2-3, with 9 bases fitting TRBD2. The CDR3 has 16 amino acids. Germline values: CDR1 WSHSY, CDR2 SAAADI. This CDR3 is CASSESGAGGADTRYF. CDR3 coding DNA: TGCGCCAGCAGTGAGTCTGGTGCGGGAGGGGCAGATACGCGGTATTTT.

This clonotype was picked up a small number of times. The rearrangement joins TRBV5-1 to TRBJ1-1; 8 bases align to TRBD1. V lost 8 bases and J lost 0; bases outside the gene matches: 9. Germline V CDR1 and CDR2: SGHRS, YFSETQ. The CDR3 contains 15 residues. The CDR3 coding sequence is TGCGCCAGTTCGCCGTCGGGACAGGTGAACACTGAAGCTTTCTTT. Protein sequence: CASSPSGQVNTEAFF.

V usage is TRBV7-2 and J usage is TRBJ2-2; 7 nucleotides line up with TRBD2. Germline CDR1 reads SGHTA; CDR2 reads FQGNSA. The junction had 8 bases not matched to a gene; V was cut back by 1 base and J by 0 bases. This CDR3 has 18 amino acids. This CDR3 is CASSLDVGRGTNTGELFF. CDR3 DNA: TGTGCCAGCAGCTTAGACGTGGGGAGGGGCACGAACACCGGGGAGCTGTTTTTT.

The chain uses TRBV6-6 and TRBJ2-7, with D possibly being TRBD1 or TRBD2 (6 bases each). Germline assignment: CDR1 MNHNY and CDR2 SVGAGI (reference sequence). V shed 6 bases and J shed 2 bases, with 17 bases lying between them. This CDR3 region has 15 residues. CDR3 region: CASRPRVGGPYEQYF. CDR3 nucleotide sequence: TGTGCCAGCAGACCCCGGGTTGGGGGGCCCTACGAGCAGTACTTC.

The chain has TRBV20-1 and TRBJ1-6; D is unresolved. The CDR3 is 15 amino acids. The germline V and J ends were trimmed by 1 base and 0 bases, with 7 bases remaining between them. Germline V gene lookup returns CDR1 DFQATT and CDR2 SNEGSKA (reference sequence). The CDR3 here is CSARVESSYNSPLHF. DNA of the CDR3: TGCAGTGCTAGAGTCGAAAGCTCCTATAATTCACCCCTCCACTTT.

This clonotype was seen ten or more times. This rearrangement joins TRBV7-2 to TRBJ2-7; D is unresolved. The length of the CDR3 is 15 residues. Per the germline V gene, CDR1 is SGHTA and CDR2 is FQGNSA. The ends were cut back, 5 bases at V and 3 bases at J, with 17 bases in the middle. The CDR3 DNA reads TGTGCCAGCAGCGCGAATGTGGGCGGCGGCTACGAGCAGTACTTC. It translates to CASSANVGGGYEQYF.

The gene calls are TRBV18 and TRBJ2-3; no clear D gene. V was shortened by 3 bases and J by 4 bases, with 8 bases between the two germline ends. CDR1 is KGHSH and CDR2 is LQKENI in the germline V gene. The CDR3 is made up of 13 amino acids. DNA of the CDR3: TGTGCCAGCTCACCCGTTCGGCCAGATACGCAGTATTTT. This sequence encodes CASSPVRPDTQYF.

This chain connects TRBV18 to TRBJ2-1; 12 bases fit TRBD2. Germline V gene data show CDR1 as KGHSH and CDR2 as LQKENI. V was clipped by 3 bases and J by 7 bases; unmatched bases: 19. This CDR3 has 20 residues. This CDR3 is CASSPGLAGIQRPSRNEQFF. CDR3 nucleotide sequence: TGTGCCAGCTCACCCGGACTAGCGGGAATCCAGCGGCCCAGCAGGAATGAGCAGTTCTTC.

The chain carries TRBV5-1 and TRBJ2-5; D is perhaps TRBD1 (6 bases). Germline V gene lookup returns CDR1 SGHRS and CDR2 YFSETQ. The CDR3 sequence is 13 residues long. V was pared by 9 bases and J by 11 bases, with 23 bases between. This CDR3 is CANRNLRGNEQYF. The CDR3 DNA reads TGCGCCAACCGAAACCTCAGGGGTAATGAGCAGTACTTC.

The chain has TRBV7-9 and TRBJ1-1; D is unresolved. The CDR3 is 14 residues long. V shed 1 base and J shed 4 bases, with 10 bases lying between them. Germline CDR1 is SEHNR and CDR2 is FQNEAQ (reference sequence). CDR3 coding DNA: TGTGCCAGCAGCTTAGTAGCGGAGGGCACTGAAGCTTTCTTT. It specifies CASSLVAEGTEAFF.

Here the CDR3 reads CASSFLSSNYGYTF. The CDR3 DNA reads TGTGCCAGCAGTTTTTTAAGTTCTAACTATGGCTACACCTTC. The chain couples TRBV27 to TRBJ1-2; D unresolved. The germline V gene encodes CDR1 MNHEY and CDR2 SMNVEV (reference sequence). This CDR3 contains 14 residues. Trimming removed 3 bases from V and 0 bases from J, with 8 bases in between.

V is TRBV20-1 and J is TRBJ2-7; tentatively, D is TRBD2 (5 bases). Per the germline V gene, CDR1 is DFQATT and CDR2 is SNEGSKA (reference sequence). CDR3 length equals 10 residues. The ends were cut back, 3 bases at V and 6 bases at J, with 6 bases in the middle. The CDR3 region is CSARGSEQYF. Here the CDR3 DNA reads TGCAGTGCTAGGGGGAGCGAGCAGTACTTC.

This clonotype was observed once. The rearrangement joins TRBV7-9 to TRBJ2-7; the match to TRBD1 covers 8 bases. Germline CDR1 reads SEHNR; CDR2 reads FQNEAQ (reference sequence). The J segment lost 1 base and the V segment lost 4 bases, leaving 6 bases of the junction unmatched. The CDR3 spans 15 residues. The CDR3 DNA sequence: TGTGCCAGCAGCTCGGACAGGGTAAATTCCTACGAGCAGTACTTC. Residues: CASSSDRVNSYEQYF.

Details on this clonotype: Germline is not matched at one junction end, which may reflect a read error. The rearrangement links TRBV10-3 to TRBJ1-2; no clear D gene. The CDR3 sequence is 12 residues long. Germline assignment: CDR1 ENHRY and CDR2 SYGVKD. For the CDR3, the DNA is TGTGCCATAGATGATGTCGGCTATGGTTACACCTTC. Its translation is CAIDDVGYGYTF.

CDR3 sequence (DNA): TGTGCCAGCAGCCAAGAGGTGTGGAAACGTAGTGAAAAACTGTTTTTT. Translation: CASSQEVWKRSEKLFF. The chain combines TRBV4-2 with TRBJ1-4; unclear D gene. Germline CDR1 and CDR2: LGHNA and YNFKEQ. V was pared by 0 bases and J by 7 bases, with 15 bases between. This CDR3 is built from 16 residues.

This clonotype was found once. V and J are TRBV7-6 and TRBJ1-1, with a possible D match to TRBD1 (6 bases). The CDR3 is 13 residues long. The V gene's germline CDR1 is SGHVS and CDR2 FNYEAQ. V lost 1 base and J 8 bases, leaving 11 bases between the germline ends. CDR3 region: CASSLEEGVEAFF. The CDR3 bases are TGTGCCAGCAGCTTAGAAGAGGGGGTGGAAGCTTTCTTT.